The 6 T cell receptor beta chains presented below share a single source sample, sequenced in a study of T cell repertoires in cytomegalovirus infection. In TCRdb, the reads were re-called with MiXCR into one record per CDR3 protein. The sample has some 43,000 distinct CDR3 sequences; about 20% are singletons. These receptors have no known antigen. Sequenced here: CD8+ T cells from cultured PBMCs, sampled from culture after CMV antigen stimulation. The origin of the receptors is a human donor in good health (CMV status not recorded). Some clones in this sample may be carry-over from other donors' samples.

A few counts support this clonotype. The chain carries TRBV7-2 and TRBJ2-5, with 7 bases that match TRBD1. CDR1 is SGHTA, CDR2 FQGNSA, per germline. The V segment lost 5 bases and the J segment 7 bases; nucleotides outside the gene matches: 7. The length of the CDR3 is 13 residues. The CDR3 DNA is TGTGCCAGCAGCCCGACAGGGTTCGGGACCCAGTACTTC. Translated: CASSPTGFGTQYF.

This chain connects TRBV7-9 to TRBJ2-2; D could derive from TRBD1 or TRBD2 (6 bases each). The germline V gene has CDR1 SEHNR and CDR2 FQNEAQ (reference sequence). V was shortened by 5 bases and J by 5 bases, with 15 bases between the two germline ends. CDR3 length equals 15 residues. CDR3 residues: CASSHYSGATGELFF. DNA of the CDR3: TGTGCCAGCAGCCATTACTCGGGGGCGACCGGGGAGCTGTTTTTT.

This chain joins TRBV7-3 and TRBJ2-1; no clear D gene. V gave up 5 bases and J gave up 9 bases, with 14 bases separating them. This CDR3 contains 13 residues. Germline V gives CDR1 SGHTA, CDR2 FQGTGA. DNA for the CDR3: TGTGCCAGCAGCCCACGTGGGGTCTCTGAGCAGTTCTTC. Its protein is CASSPRGVSEQFF.

This chain's CDR3 is CASALGMNTEAFF. The CDR3, as DNA: TGTGCCAGCGCCTTGGGGATGAACACTGAAGCTTTCTTT. The V gene is TRBV6-1, the J gene TRBJ1-1; the D is unclear. The germline V gene has CDR1 MNHNS and CDR2 SASEGT. The CDR3 loop spans 13 amino acids. V shed 8 bases and J shed 0 bases, with 10 bases lying between them.

This clonotype was recorded a few times. The CDR3 reads CASSFGHQGGNEQFF. DNA for the CDR3: TGTGCCAGCAGCTTTGGACACCAAGGGGGCAATGAGCAGTTCTTC. The genes are TRBV7-9 and TRBJ2-1; TRBD1 might be the D (6 bases). V lost 3 bases and J 6 bases, leaving 15 bases between the germline ends. The CDR3 contains 15 residues. Looked up from germline, CDR1 is SEHNR and CDR2 is FQNEAQ (reference sequence).

The genes are TRBV6-2 or TRBV6-3 and TRBJ1-2; D perhaps matches TRBD1 (5 bases). Germline CDR1 and CDR2: MNHEY and SVGEGT. The V end was cut by 6 bases, the J end by 2 bases, with 16 bases between. CDR3 length equals 15 residues. This CDR3 reads CASREQAQSNYGYTF. The CDR3 DNA sequence: TGTGCCAGCAGGGAACAGGCCCAATCGAACTATGGCTACACCTTC.